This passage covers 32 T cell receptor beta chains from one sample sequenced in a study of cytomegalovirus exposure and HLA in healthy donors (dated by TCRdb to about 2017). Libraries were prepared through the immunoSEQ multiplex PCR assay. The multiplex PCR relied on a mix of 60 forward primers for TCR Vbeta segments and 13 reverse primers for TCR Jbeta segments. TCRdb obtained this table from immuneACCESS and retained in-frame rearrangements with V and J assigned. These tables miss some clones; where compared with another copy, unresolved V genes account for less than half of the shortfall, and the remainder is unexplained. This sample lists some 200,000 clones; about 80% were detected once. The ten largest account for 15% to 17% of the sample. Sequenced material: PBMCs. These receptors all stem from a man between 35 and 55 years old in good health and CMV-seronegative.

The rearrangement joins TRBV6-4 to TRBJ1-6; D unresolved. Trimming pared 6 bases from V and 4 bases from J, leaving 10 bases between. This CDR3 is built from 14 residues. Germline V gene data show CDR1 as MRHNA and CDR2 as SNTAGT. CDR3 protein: CASSLTLYNSPLHF. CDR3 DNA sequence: TGTGCCAGCAGCTTGACTCTATATAATTCACCCCTCCACTTT.

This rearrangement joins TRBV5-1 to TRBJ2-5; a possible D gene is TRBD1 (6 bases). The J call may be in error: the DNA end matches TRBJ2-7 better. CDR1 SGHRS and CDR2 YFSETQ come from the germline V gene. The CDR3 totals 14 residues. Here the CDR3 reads CASSGGGGPYEQYF. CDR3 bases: TGCGCCAGCAGCGGGGGTGGGGGCCCCTACGAGCAGTACTTC.

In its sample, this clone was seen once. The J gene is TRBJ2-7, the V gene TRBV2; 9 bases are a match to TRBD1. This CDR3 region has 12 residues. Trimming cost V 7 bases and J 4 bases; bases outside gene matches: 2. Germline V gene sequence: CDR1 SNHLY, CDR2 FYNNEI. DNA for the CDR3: TGTGCCAGCAATGGACAGGGGTACGAGCAGTACTTC. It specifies CASNGQGYEQYF.

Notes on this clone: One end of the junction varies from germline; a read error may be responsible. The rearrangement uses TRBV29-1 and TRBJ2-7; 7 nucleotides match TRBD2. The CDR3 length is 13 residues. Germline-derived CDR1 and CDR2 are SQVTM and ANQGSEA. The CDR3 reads CSLSVRLAADKDF. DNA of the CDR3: TGCAGCCTCTCAGTAAGGCTAGCGGCAGATAAGGACTTC.

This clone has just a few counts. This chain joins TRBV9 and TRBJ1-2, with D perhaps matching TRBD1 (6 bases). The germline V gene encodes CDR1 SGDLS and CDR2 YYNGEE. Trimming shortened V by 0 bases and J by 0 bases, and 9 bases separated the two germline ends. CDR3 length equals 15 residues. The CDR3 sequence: CASSVDQGPNYGYTF. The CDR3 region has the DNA TGTGCCAGCAGCGTAGACCAGGGGCCTAACTATGGCTACACCTTC.

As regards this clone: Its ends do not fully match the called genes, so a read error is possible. The CDR3, as DNA: TGTTCCAGCAGCTTTGAGACAGGGAATTATCAGCCCCAGCATTTT. It encodes CSSSFETGNYQPQHF. The rearrangement links TRBV7-9 to TRBJ1-5; 7 positions agree with TRBD1. Germline loops: CDR1 SEHNR, CDR2 FQNEAQ (reference sequence). There are 15 residues in the CDR3.

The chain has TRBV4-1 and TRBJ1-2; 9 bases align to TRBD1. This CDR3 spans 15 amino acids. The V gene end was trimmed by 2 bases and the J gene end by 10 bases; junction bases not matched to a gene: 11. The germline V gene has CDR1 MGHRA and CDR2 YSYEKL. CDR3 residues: CASSQSRTGAYVYTF. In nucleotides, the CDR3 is TGCGCCAGCAGCCAATCCAGGACAGGGGCGTACGTCTACACCTTC.

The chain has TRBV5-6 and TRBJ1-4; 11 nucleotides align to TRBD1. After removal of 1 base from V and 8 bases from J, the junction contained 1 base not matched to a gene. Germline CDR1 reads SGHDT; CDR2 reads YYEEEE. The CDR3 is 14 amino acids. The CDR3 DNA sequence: TGTGCCAGCAGCTTGAGGGACAGGGGGGAAAAACTGTTTTTT. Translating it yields CASSLRDRGEKLFF.

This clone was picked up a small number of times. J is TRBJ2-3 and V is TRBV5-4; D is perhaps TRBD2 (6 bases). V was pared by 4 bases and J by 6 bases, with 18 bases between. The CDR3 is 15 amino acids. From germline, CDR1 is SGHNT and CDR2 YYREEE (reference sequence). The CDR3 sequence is CASSREGGSRDTQYF. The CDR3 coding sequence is TGTGCCAGCAGCAGAGAGGGAGGTAGTCGGGATACGCAGTATTTT.

CDR3: CASSLGLREGVDTQYF. As DNA, the CDR3 is TGTGCCAGCAGCTTAGGTCTGCGGGAGGGCGTGGATACGCAGTATTTT. J is TRBJ2-3 and V is TRBV11-3; 9 positions match TRBD2. CDR1 and CDR2 (germline): SGHNT, YENEEA. The J segment lost 6 bases and the V segment lost 1 base, leaving 8 bases of the junction unmatched. The CDR3 contains 16 residues.

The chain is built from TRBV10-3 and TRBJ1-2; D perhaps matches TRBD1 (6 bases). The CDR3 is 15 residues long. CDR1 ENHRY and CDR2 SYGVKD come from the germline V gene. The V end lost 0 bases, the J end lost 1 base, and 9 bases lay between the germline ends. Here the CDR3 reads CAISESTGLNYGYTF. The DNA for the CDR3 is TGTGCCATCAGTGAGTCGACAGGCCTTAACTATGGCTACACCTTC.

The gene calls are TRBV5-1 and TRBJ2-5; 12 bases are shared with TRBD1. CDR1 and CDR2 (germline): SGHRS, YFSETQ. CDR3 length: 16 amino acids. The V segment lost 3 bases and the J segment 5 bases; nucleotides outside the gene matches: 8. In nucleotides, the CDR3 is TGCGCCAGCAGCTACCCGGGACAGGGGGCAGAGGAGACCCAGTACTTC. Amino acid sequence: CASSYPGQGAEETQYF.

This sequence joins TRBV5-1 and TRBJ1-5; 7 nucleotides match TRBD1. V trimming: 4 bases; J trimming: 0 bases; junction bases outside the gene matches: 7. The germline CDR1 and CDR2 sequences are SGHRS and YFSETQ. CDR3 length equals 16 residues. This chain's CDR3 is CASSKEGASSNQPQHF. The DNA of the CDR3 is TGCGCCAGCAGCAAGGAGGGGGCTTCTAGCAATCAGCCCCAGCATTTT.

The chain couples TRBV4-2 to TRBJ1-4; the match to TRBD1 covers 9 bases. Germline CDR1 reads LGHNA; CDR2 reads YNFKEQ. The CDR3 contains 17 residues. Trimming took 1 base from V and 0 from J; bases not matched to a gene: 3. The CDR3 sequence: CASSQVGQGTTNEKLFF. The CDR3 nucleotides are TGTGCCAGCAGCCAAGTGGGACAGGGAACAACTAATGAAAAACTGTTTTTT.

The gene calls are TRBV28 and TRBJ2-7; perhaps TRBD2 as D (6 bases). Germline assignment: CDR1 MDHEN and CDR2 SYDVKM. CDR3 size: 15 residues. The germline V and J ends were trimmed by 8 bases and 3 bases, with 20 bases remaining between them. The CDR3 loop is CASREGGQGGYEQYF. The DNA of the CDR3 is TGTGCCAGCCGCGAGGGAGGCCAGGGAGGCTACGAGCAGTACTTC.

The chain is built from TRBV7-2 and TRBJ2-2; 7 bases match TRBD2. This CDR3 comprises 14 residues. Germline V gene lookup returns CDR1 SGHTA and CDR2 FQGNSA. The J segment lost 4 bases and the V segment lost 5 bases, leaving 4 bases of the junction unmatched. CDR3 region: CASSPLASTGELFF. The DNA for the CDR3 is TGTGCCAGCAGCCCACTAGCGTCCACCGGGGAGCTGTTTTTT.

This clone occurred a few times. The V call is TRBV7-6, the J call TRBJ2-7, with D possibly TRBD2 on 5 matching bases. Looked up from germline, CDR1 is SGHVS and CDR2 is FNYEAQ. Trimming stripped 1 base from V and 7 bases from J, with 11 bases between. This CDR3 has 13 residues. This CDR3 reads CASSLDEPGEQYF. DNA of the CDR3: TGTGCCAGCAGCTTAGATGAACCGGGGGAGCAGTACTTC.

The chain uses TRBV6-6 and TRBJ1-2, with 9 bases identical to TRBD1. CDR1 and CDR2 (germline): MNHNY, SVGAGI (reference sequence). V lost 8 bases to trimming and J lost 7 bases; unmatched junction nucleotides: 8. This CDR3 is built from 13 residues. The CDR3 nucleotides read TGTGCCAGCTCTGGGGGGACAGGGCTTGGCTACACCTTC. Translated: CASSGGTGLGYTF.

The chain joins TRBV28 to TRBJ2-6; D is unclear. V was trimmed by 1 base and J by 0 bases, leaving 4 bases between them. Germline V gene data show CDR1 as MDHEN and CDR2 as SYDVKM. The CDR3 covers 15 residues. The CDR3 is CASSLLASGANVLTF. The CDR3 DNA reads TGTGCCAGCAGTTTATTGGCCTCTGGGGCCAACGTCCTGACTTTC.

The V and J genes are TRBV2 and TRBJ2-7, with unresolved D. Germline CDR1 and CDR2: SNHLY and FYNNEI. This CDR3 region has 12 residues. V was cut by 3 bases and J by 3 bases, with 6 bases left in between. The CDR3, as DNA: TGTGCCAGCAGTGACTACTTCTACGAGCAGTACTTC. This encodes CASSDYFYEQYF.

CDR3 DNA: TGTGCCAGCAGCTCGGGACTAGCGGGGAACTACGAGCAGTACTTC. Its protein product is CASSSGLAGNYEQYF. The chain joins TRBV11-2 to TRBJ2-7; 13 bases fit TRBD2. This CDR3 is built from 15 residues. CDR1 and CDR2 (germline): SGHAT, FQNNGV. V gave up 4 bases and J gave up 3 bases; unmatched junction bases: 3.

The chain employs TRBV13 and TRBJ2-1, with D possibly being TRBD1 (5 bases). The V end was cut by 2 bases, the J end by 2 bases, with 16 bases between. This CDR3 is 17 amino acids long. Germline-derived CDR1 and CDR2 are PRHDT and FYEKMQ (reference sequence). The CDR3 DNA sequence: TGTGCCAGCAGCTTAACAGGAATCCTCCCCGCCTACAATGAGCAGTTCTTC. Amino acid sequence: CASSLTGILPAYNEQFF.

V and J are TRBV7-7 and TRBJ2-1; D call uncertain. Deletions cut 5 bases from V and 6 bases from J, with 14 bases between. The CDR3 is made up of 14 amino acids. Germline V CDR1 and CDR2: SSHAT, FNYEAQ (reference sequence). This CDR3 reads CASSPGSQPNEQFF. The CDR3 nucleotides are TGTGCCAGCAGCCCCGGGTCCCAACCCAATGAGCAGTTCTTC. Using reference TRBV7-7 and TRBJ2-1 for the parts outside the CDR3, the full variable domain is GAGVSQSPRYKVTKRGQDVTLRCDPISSHATLYWYQQALGQGPEFLTYFNYEAQPDKSGLPSDRFSAERPEGSISTLTIQRTEQRDSAMYRCASSPGSQPNEQFFGPGTRLTVL.

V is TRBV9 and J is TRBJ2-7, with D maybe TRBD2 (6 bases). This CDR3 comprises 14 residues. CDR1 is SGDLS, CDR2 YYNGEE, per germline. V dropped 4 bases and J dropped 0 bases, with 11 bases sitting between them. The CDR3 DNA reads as TGTGCCAGCAGCCCGGGACTGACCTCCTACGAGCAGTACTTC. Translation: CASSPGLTSYEQYF.

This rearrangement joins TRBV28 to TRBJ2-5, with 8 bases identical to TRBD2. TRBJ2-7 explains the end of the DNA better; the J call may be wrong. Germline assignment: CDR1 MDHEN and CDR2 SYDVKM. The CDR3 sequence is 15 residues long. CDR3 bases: TGTGCCAGCAGTTTAGCCCAGCGGGGGTCCTACGAGCAGTACTTC. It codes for CASSLAQRGSYEQYF.

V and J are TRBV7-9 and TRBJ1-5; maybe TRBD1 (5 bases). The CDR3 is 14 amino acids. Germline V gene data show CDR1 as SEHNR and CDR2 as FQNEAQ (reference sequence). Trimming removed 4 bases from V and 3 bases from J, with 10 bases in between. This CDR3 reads CASSSLQVNQPQHF. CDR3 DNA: TGTGCCAGCAGCTCACTACAGGTCAATCAGCCCCAGCATTTT.

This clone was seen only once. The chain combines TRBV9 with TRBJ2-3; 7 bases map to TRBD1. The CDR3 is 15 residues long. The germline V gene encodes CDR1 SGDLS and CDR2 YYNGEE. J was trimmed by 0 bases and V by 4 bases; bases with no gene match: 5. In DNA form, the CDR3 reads TGTGCCAGCAGCCCCCAGACAGGGAGCACAGATACGCAGTATTTT. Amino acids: CASSPQTGSTDTQYF. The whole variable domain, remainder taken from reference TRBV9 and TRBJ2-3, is DSGVTQTPKHLITATGQRVTLRCSPRSGDLSVYWYQQSLDQGLQFLIQYYNGEERAKGNILERFSAQQFPDLHSELNLSSLELGDSALYFCASSPQTGSTDTQYFGPGTRLTVL.

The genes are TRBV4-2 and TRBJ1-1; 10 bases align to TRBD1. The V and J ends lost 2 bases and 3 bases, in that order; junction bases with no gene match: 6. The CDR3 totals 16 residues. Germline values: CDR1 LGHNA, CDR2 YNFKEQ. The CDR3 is CASSQSRTGGDTEAFF. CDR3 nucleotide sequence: TGTGCCAGCAGCCAATCCAGGACAGGGGGGGACACTGAAGCTTTCTTT.

The CDR3 region has the DNA TGTGCCAGCAGTTTACAGGGGGACTATGGCTACACCTTC. It translates to CASSLQGDYGYTF. This chain links TRBV28 with TRBJ1-2; 7 nucleotides line up with TRBD1. V lost 2 bases, J lost 3 bases, and 0 bases stayed unmatched. Germline V CDR1 and CDR2: MDHEN, SYDVKM. The CDR3 contains 13 residues.

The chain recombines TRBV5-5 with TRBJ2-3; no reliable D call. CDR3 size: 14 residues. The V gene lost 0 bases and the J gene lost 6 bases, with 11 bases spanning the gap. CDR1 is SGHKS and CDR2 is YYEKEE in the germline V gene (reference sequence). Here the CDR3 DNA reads TGTGCCAGCAGCTTGGACAGCCCCTCGGATACGCAGTATTTT. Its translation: CASSLDSPSDTQYF.

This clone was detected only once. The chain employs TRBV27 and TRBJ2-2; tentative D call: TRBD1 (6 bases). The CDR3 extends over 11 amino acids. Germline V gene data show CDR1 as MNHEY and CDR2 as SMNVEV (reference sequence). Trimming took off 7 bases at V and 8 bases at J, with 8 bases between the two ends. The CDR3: CASMRGGELFF. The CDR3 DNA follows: TGTGCCAGCATGAGGGGGGGGGAGCTGTTTTTT.

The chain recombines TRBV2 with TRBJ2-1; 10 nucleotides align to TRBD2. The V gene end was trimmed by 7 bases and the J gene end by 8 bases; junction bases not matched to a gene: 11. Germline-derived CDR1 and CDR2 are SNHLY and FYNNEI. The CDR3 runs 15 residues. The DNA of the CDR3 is TGTGCCAGCATTAGGGCGGGACTAGCGTCTTATGAGCAGTTCTTC. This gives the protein CASIRAGLASYEQFF.